This T cell receptor (beta chain) was sequenced during a study of T-cell reconstitution after alpha-beta-depleted transplantation in children. Study-level points and caveats: The main origin of T-cell counts and diversity one year after transplant was newly produced T cells.

This clonotype appeared many times. The target antigen is unknown. As it was prepared, the TCRbeta library received unique molecular identifiers. TCRdb re-analysed the PCR reads in MiXCR, keeping a single row per CDR3 protein. This table has a few hundred thousand distinct CDR3 sequences, under 14% appearing once. Germline values: CDR1 KGHDR, CDR2 SFDVKD. This CDR3 has 16 amino acids. V was clipped by 4 bases and J by 5 bases; unmatched bases: 10. The J gene is TRBJ2-1, the V gene TRBV24-1; TRBD2 matches at 7 bases. The TCR originated in a male patient aged 2-15 years who had a stem cell transplant for chronic granulomatous disease, so the T cells may come from the graft donor. Material: peripheral blood, obtained 180 days after TCRalphabeta/CD19-depleted stem cell transplant. This CDR3 reads CATSDNTGTTNNEQFF. The CDR3 nucleotides read TGTGCCACCAGTGACAACACCGGGACTACTAACAATGAGCAGTTCTTC.